The present entry profiles one TCR beta chain with its context. Its antigen is undetermined. This entry belongs to a study of memory CD4+ T cells and cytomegalovirus serostatus. Single viable CD3+CD4+CD8-CD45RO+ cells were sorted as the memory CD4+ T cells. Study processing details: Out-of-frame sequences were removed, leaving 2 million or so distinct TCRbeta sequences. The data were produced by immunoSEQ multiplex PCR, yet TCRdb's version contains in-frame clones alone and is incomplete. The D gene and trimming were derived from the DNA, and the V and J assignments and clone size from that table. The sample has under 100,000 clones, roughly 80% seen once. Study conclusions and caveats: Each of approximately 73 CMV-associated TCRbeta sequences occurred in one to five individuals.

V lost 0 bases, J lost 3 bases, and 10 bases lay in between. The CDR3 is 16 amino acids. Germline lookup yields CDR1 SGDLS and CDR2 YYNGEE. This clonotype was sampled from an adult in good health and CMV-seronegative. The sequenced sample was memory CD4+ T cells from blood. V gene TRBV9 combines with J gene TRBJ1-6; no clear D. The CDR3 region has the DNA TGTGCCAGCAGCGTAGGGGAACAAGGCTATAATTCACCCCTCCACTTT. It codes for CASSVGEQGYNSPLHF.